This T cell receptor beta chain derives from a study of T cells after posttransplantation cyclophosphamide. Regarding the study as a whole: Later blood repertoires were often dominated by clones from the donor CD8+ memory compartment. Recipient CMV seropositivity and CMV reactivation strongly tracked TRB clonality. Blood and skin or GI T cell repertoires showed limited TRB overlap.

TCRdb's table, derived via immunoSEQ multiplex PCR, lists solely in-frame clones and lacks some. There are around 7,100 clones in the sample; almost 75% occur only once, and around 20% lies in the top ten. Comment on this clone: Its antigen is not identified.

A marrow graft followed busulfan-fludarabine conditioning, with cyclophosphamide on days +3 and +4. CDR1 is LNHDA and CDR2 is SQIVND in the germline V gene (reference sequence). Germline trimming cut 3 bases from V and 6 bases from J; bases unmatched to any gene: 10. This CDR3 has 16 amino acids. This TCR was recovered from a male patient in his thirties who received an allogeneic stem cell transplant from a related donor, was CMV-positive, and had acute GVHD only. Certain T cells may be donor cells from the graft. The rearrangement joins TRBV19 to TRBJ1-4; 7 nucleotides match TRBD1. The sequencing used PBMCs, collected approximately 1,500 days after allogeneic stem cell transplant with posttransplant cyclophosphamide. CDR3 sequence: CASSMGPRQGDEKLFF. Written as DNA, the CDR3 is TGTGCCAGTAGTATGGGGCCCCGGCAGGGGGATGAAAAACTGTTTTTT.